This T cell receptor beta chain was sequenced during a study of OX40 agonist ivuxolimab in advanced cancers. Whole-study context: The patients got ivuxolimab, which is an agonistic anti-OX40 (CD134) antibody. Three patients responded partially, comprising one with hepatocellular carcinoma and two with cutaneous melanoma. Study observations and caveats: There were, on average, more expanded clones in CD8+ T cells than in CD4+.

Libraries were prepared by immunoSEQ multiplex PCR; TCRdb keeps only in-frame clonotypes and omits some of them. The data contain fewer than 85,000 clones, under 90% of them singletons. The V and J ends lost 2 bases and 4 bases respectively, with 12 bases between them. The CDR3 length is 14 residues. CDR1 and CDR2 (germline): GTSNPN, SVGIG (reference sequence). A remark on this clone: Antigen: not known.

Individuals having autoimmune disease history or systemic immunosuppression were not enrolled. This TCR came from an adult with an advanced solid tumor such as melanoma, head and neck, liver or kidney cancer. V is TRBV30 and J is TRBJ2-1, with D perhaps matching TRBD2 (7 bases). The starting material was CD4+ or CD8+ T cells sorted from blood, obtained in a trial of the OX40 agonist ivuxolimab. The CDR3 DNA reads as TGTGCCTGGAGTTTGGGGGGGCTTTACAATGAGCAGTTCTTC. As protein: CAWSLGGLYNEQFF. Together with reference TRBV30 and TRBJ2-1, the CDR3 gives the full variable domain: SQTIHQWPATLVQPVGSPLSLECTVEGTSNPNLYWYRQAAGRGLQLLFYSVGIGQISSEVPQNLSASRPQDRQFILSSKKLLLSDSGFYLCAWSLGGLYNEQFFGPGTRLTVL.